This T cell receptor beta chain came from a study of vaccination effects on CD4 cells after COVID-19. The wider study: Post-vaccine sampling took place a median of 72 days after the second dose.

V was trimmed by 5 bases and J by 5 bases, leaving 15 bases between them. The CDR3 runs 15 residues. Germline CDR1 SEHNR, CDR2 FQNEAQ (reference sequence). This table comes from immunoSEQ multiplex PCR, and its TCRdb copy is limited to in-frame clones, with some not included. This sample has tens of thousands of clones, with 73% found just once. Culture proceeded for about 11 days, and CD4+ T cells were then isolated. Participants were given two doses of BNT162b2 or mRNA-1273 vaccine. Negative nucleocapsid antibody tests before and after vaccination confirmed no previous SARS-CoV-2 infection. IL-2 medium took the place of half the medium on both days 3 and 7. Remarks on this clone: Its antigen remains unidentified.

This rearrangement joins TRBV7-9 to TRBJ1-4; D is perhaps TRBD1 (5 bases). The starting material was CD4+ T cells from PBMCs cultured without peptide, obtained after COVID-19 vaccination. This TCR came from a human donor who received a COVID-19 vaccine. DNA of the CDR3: TGTGCCAGCAGCCCGGGCGGGGGGAACAATGAAAAACTGTTTTTT. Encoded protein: CASSPGGGNNEKLFF.